Listed below are T cell receptor beta chains from one sample, sequenced in a study of blood T cell repertoires in COVID-19. Clones were sequenced by immunoSEQ multiplex PCR, and TCRdb holds only the in-frame ones, with some missing. The sample includes fewer than 250,000 clones, more than 80% of them seen just once. The sequencing sample was made of peripheral blood. The receptors were gathered from a man younger than 40 with COVID-19, enrolled during active disease. Each CDR3 is given with its conserved first and last residue. The order of the fields is clone size, J gene, V gene, D gene, CDR3 DNA, CDR3 protein. The D gene is left open where the match is weak. Where a row states a size, it is once, few, many or the class of an expanded clone; other rows omit it.

.,TRBJ1-5,TRBV4-3,.,TGCGCCAGCAGCCAAGAAAGGAGTAGACTTCAGCCCCAGCATTTT,CASSQERSRLQPQHF
once,TRBJ2-1,TRBV6-2/TRBV6-3,TRBD2,TGTGCCAGCAGTTACCGGGGCCCAGCGGGGGGGCCGTTGTCCTACAATGAGCAGTTCTTC,CASSYRGPAGGPLSYNEQFF
.,TRBJ2-7,TRBV5-1,.,TGCGCCAGCAGCCCGGCGGACAACTACGAGCAGTACTTC,CASSPADNYEQYF
.,TRBJ1-5,TRBV27,.,TGTGCCAGCGGTGCAAACAGGGGCAATCAGCCCCAGCATTTT,CASGANRGNQPQHF
.,TRBJ1-4,TRBV16,TRBD1,TGTGCCAGCAGCCAATCCTTCAGGGGGGAAGAAAAACTGTTTTTT,CASSQSFRGEEKLFF
.,TRBJ1-5,TRBV30,.,TGTGCCGGGAGGGGGATTGACAGTAATCAGCCCCAGCATTTT,CAGRGIDSNQPQHF
.,TRBJ1-4,TRBV19,.,TGTGCCAGTAGTATTGCGGGGGAGGAAAAACTGTTTTTT,CASSIAGEEKLFF
.,TRBJ2-2,TRBV9,.,TGTGCCAGCAGCCCCCGGAGTCGGGACGGGGAGCTGTTTTTT,CASSPRSRDGELFF
.,TRBJ1-2,TRBV4-3,TRBD1,TGCGCCAGCAGCGTTGGGACAGGGGGTAACTATGGCTACACCTTC,CASSVGTGGNYGYTF
.,TRBJ1-4,TRBV5-5,.,TGTGCCAGCAGCACTCAGGGCCTCGGGGGAAAACTGTTTTTT,CASSTQGLGGKLFF